Listed below are T cell receptor beta chains from one sample, sequenced in a study of hypomethylating agent response in myelodysplastic syndrome. Clones were read by immunoSEQ multiplex PCR, and TCRdb kept only the in-frame ones, dropping some. The table has roughly 9,300 clones, 83% seen once. This specimen was bone marrow, taken before or after starting hypomethylating agent treatment for myelodysplastic syndrome (not recorded which). The origin of the receptors is a human donor with myelodysplastic syndrome. Both conserved end residues are part of each CDR3. The D gene is left open where the match is weak. Expanded clones get a size class; other rows say once, few or many, or leave the size out.

CDR3aa: CASSLTGGTTEAFF; CDR3nt: TGTGCCAGCAGCTTAACAGGGGGGACTACTGAAGCTTTCTTT; j_gene: TRBJ1-1; d_gene: TRBD1; v_gene: TRBV7-9; abundance: few; len: 14
CDR3aa: CAISVGGDLLGYTF; CDR3nt: TGTGCCATCAGTGTTGGCGGAGACCTTTTAGGCTACACCTTC; j_gene: TRBJ1-2; d_gene: NA; v_gene: TRBV10-3; abundance: NA; len: 14
CDR3aa: CASSEAWAERGYTF; CDR3nt: TGTGCCAGCAGTGAAGCTTGGGCAGAGCGTGGCTACACCTTC; j_gene: TRBJ1-2; d_gene: NA; v_gene: TRBV6-1; abundance: few; len: 14
CDR3aa: CASSRKAAGGYTF; CDR3nt: TGTGCCAGCAGCCGCAAGGCTGCGGGTGGCTACACCTTC; j_gene: TRBJ1-2; d_gene: NA; v_gene: TRBV11-2; abundance: few; len: 13
CDR3aa: CASSQDPPASYEKLFF; CDR3nt: TGTGCCAGCAGCCAAGATCCTCCGGCCAGCTATGAAAAACTGTTTTTT; j_gene: TRBJ1-4; d_gene: NA; v_gene: TRBV14; abundance: NA; len: 16
CDR3aa: CASSSTAGYTF; CDR3nt: TGTGCCAGCAGTTCGACAGCTGGCTACACCTTC; j_gene: TRBJ1-2; d_gene: NA; v_gene: TRBV6-5; abundance: NA; len: 11
CDR3aa: CASSQASGSYNEQFF; CDR3nt: TGCGCCAGCAGCCAAGCTAGCGGGAGCTACAATGAGCAGTTCTTC; j_gene: TRBJ2-1; d_gene: TRBD2; v_gene: TRBV4-1; abundance: NA; len: 15
CDR3aa: CASSVPSGGLNEQFF; CDR3nt: TGTGCCAGCAGCGTTCCTAGCGGGGGGCTGAATGAGCAGTTCTTC; j_gene: TRBJ2-1; d_gene: TRBD2; v_gene: TRBV5-4; abundance: NA; len: 15
CDR3aa: CASSEQAGSALRNEKLFF; CDR3nt: TGTGCCAGCAGTGAACAGGCCGGCTCAGCCTTACGGAATGAAAAACTGTTTTTT; j_gene: TRBJ1-4; d_gene: NA; v_gene: TRBV6-1; abundance: NA; len: 18
CDR3aa: CSVVGQLGNTIYF; CDR3nt: TGCAGCGTTGTGGGACAGCTTGGAAACACCATATATTTT; j_gene: TRBJ1-3; d_gene: TRBD1; v_gene: TRBV29-1; abundance: NA; len: 13
CDR3aa: CASSKVYPYEQYF; CDR3nt: TGTGCCAGCAGCAAAGTATATCCCTACGAGCAGTACTTC; j_gene: TRBJ2-7; d_gene: NA; v_gene: TRBV21-1; abundance: NA; len: 13
CDR3aa: CASSLSGSTSGGVKSYNEQFF; CDR3nt: TGCGCCAGCAGCCTATCGGGATCGACTAGCGGGGGGGTGAAGTCCTACAATGAGCAGTTCTTC; j_gene: TRBJ2-1; d_gene: TRBD2; v_gene: TRBV4-1; abundance: NA; len: 21
CDR3aa: CAISKGSGTASYEQYF; CDR3nt: TGTGCCATCAGCAAGGGTTCCGGGACAGCCTCCTACGAGCAGTACTTC; j_gene: TRBJ2-7; d_gene: TRBD1; v_gene: TRBV10-3; abundance: NA; len: 16
CDR3aa: CASSIGGGSGNTIYF; CDR3nt: TGTGCCAGCAGCATAGGGGGGGGCTCTGGAAACACCATATATTTT; j_gene: TRBJ1-3; d_gene: NA; v_gene: TRBV9; abundance: NA; len: 15
CDR3aa: CSATHYEQFF; CDR3nt: TGCAGTGCTACCCACTATGAGCAGTTCTTC; j_gene: TRBJ2-1; d_gene: NA; v_gene: TRBV20-1; abundance: NA; len: 10
CDR3aa: CAWTPPQGARYGYTF; CDR3nt: TGTGCCTGGACCCCCCCACAGGGGGCGCGTTATGGCTACACCTTC; j_gene: TRBJ1-2; d_gene: TRBD1; v_gene: TRBV30; abundance: NA; len: 15
CDR3aa: CASSLVSGGGAPGELFF; CDR3nt: TGTGCCAGCAGCTTAGTTTCGGGCGGGGGGGCCCCCGGGGAGCTGTTTTTT; j_gene: TRBJ2-2; d_gene: TRBD2; v_gene: TRBV7-2; abundance: NA; len: 17
CDR3aa: CASRGSGGRTEAFF; CDR3nt: TGTGCCAGCAGGGGCTCAGGGGGCCGTACTGAAGCTTTCTTT; j_gene: TRBJ1-1; d_gene: TRBD1; v_gene: TRBV2; abundance: NA; len: 14
CDR3aa: CASSLHLNSPLHF; CDR3nt: TGTGCCAGCAGCTTACACCTAAATTCACCCCTCCACTTT; j_gene: TRBJ1-6; d_gene: NA; v_gene: TRBV11-3; abundance: NA; len: 13
CDR3aa: CASSQEDRVGSPLHF; CDR3nt: TGCGCCAGCAGCCAAGAAGACAGGGTGGGCTCACCCCTCCACTTT; j_gene: TRBJ1-6; d_gene: TRBD1; v_gene: TRBV4-1; abundance: NA; len: 15
CDR3aa: CASSADGGDNSPLHF; CDR3nt: TGTGCCAGCAGTGCCGACGGGGGAGATAATTCACCCCTCCACTTT; j_gene: TRBJ1-6; d_gene: NA; v_gene: TRBV6-6; abundance: NA; len: 15
CDR3aa: CASRLGPGRGQPQHF; CDR3nt: TGTGCCAGCAGGCTGGGTCCGGGAAGGGGGCAGCCCCAGCATTTT; j_gene: TRBJ1-5; d_gene: NA; v_gene: TRBV6-1; abundance: once; len: 15
CDR3aa: CASSSMAVSTDTQYF; CDR3nt: TGTGCCAGCAGTTCGATGGCGGTTTCGACAGATACGCAGTATTTT; j_gene: TRBJ2-3; d_gene: NA; v_gene: TRBV11-2; abundance: NA; len: 15